The rows below give T cell receptor beta chains drawn from one sample of a study of T cell responses to AZD1222 COVID-19 vaccine. The assay was immunoSEQ multiplex PCR, and TCRdb's table has in-frame clones only and misses some. The table includes 200,000 or so clones, 80% to 90% detected once. The sequencing used peripheral blood, collected on day 0 of MenACWY control vaccination. The origin of the receptors is an adult in good health. CDR3s include the opening cysteine and the closing phenylalanine or tryptophan. A D gene is named only where the DNA matches it firmly. Size tells how often a clone was seen (once, few, many) or the class of an expanded clone, and some rows leave it out.

NA	TRBV6-5	NA	TRBJ1-2	CASSYGTGGGYTF	TGTGCCAGCAGCTATGGGACCGGCGGAGGCTACACCTTC
NA	TRBV18	NA	TRBJ1-3	CASSPESLLSGNTIYF	TGTGCCAGCTCACCGGAGAGCCTACTCTCTGGAAACACCATATATTTT
NA	TRBV6-5	NA	TRBJ2-7	CASSYRAEGEQYF	TGTGCCAGCAGTTACCGGGCCGAGGGGGAGCAGTACTTC
NA	TRBV7-9	TRBD2	TRBJ2-1	CASSSRLAGAGEQFF	TGTGCCAGCAGCTCACGACTAGCGGGAGCAGGTGAGCAGTTCTTC
NA	TRBV27	TRBD1	TRBJ1-4	CASSLSRQQGSRGEKLFF	TGTGCCAGCAGTTTATCCCGACAACAGGGGAGTAGAGGTGAAAAACTGTTTTTT
once	TRBV10-3	TRBD1	TRBJ1-1	CAISLGDRVTEAFF	TGTGCCATCAGTTTAGGGGACAGGGTAACTGAAGCTTTCTTT
NA	TRBV24-1	NA	TRBJ2-5	CATSSRQNPHQETQYF	TGTGCCACCAGTAGTCGGCAGAATCCTCACCAAGAGACCCAGTACTTC
NA	TRBV5-4	TRBD2	TRBJ2-5	CASSSPTSGPETQYF	TGTGCCAGCAGCTCGCCCACTAGCGGGCCAGAGACCCAGTACTTC
NA	TRBV24-1	NA	TRBJ2-2	CATSDFFPRGQESTGELFF	TGTGCCACCAGTGATTTCTTCCCAAGGGGCCAGGAAAGCACCGGGGAGCTGTTTTTT
NA	TRBV3-1/TRBV3-2	TRBD1	TRBJ2-1	CASSRDSYNEQFF	TGTGCCAGCAGCCGGGACAGCTACAATGAGCAGTTCTTC
NA	TRBV6-5	NA	TRBJ1-1	CATNTGGTEAFF	TGTGCCACAAACACGGGAGGCACTGAAGCTTTCTTT
NA	TRBV10-3	NA	TRBJ2-1	CAISESSGYNEQFF	TGTGCCATCAGTGAGTCTTCCGGCTACAATGAGCAGTTCTTC
NA	TRBV19	NA	TRBJ1-5	CASSIEGGRVHF	TGTGCCAGTAGTATAGAAGGGGGGAGGGTGCATTTT
once	TRBV9	NA	TRBJ1-2	CASSVDETGFNYGYTF	TGTGCCAGCAGCGTAGATGAGACAGGCTTTAACTATGGCTACACCTTC
NA	TRBV6-5	TRBD1	TRBJ1-2	CASRSDRNYGYTF	TGTGCCAGCAGATCGGACAGGAACTATGGCTACACCTTC
NA	TRBV29-1	TRBD2	TRBJ2-5	CSVSGLAGGPVSREETQYF	TGCAGCGTCTCGGGACTAGCGGGAGGGCCGGTTTCGAGGGAAGAGACCCAGTACTTC
few	TRBV11-2	NA	TRBJ1-4	CASEDAVREKLFF	TGTGCCAGCGAGGACGCCGTCCGAGAAAAACTGTTTTTT
few	TRBV28	NA	TRBJ2-7	CASSPRRDSRSYEQYF	TGTGCCAGCAGTCCGAGGCGGGACTCCCGATCCTACGAGCAGTACTTC
once	TRBV24-1	TRBD1	TRBJ2-1	CATSDPGTGNEQFF	TGTGCCACCAGTGATCCCGGGACAGGGAACGAGCAGTTCTTC
NA	TRBV6-1	NA	TRBJ2-5	CASSEGGQETQYF	TGTGCCAGCAGTGAAGGGGGGCAAGAGACCCAGTACTTC
NA	TRBV27	NA	TRBJ2-7	CASSLEGGPWYF	TGTGCCAGCAGCCTCGAGGGGGGCCCCTGGTACTTC
NA	TRBV14	NA	TRBJ1-6	CASSPTGYNSPLHF	TGTGCCAGCAGCCCGACAGGTTATAATTCACCCCTCCACTTT
NA	TRBV30	NA	TRBJ1-5	CAWSVPSRSNQPQHF	TGTGCCTGGAGTGTACCTTCCAGGAGCAATCAGCCCCAGCATTTT
NA	TRBV9	NA	TRBJ2-1	CASSFSRVGEQFF	TGTGCCAGCAGCTTCTCTCGGGTGGGTGAGCAGTTCTTC
NA	TRBV5-1	NA	TRBJ1-3	CASSESSGNTIYF	TGCGCCAGCAGCGAAAGCTCTGGAAACACCATATATTTT
NA	TRBV5-3	NA	TRBJ2-4	CARSLAGVLSKNIQYF	TGTGCCAGAAGCTTGGCGGGAGTACTATCCAAAAACATTCAGTACTTC
NA	TRBV29-1	NA	TRBJ2-1	CSVMQGLTGNEQFF	TGCAGCGTTATGCAGGGACTTACGGGGAATGAGCAGTTCTTC
NA	TRBV28	NA	TRBJ1-4	CASRRDATTNEKLFF	TGTGCCAGCAGACGGGACGCCACAACTAATGAAAAACTGTTTTTT
NA	TRBV15	NA	TRBJ1-2	CATSRAGQSMDGYTF	TGTGCCACCAGCAGAGCGGGTCAATCGATGGATGGCTACACCTTC
few	TRBV5-6	NA	TRBJ2-1	CASSLGVWSGNEQFF	TGTGCCAGCAGCTTGGGGGTGTGGTCCGGCAATGAGCAGTTCTTC
NA	TRBV4-3	NA	TRBJ2-7	CASSQDGHGYEQYF	TGCGCCAGCAGCCAAGATGGGCATGGCTACGAGCAGTACTTC
once	TRBV14	NA	TRBJ1-6	CASSQAGWYSPLHF	TGTGCCAGCAGCCAAGCGGGTTGGTATTCACCCCTCCACTTT
NA	TRBV30	TRBD1	TRBJ1-5	CAWSADREAQPQHF	TGTGCCTGGAGTGCCGACAGGGAGGCTCAGCCCCAGCATTTT